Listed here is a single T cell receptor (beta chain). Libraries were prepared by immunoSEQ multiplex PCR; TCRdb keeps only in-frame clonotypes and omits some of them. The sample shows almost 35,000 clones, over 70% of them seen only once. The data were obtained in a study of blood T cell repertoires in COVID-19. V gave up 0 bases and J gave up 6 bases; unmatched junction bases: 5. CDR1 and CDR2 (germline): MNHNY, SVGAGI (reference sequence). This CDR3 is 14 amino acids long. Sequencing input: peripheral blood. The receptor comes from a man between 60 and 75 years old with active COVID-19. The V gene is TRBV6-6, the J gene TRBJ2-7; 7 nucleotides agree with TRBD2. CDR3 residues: CASSYSAGAGEQYF. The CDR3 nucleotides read TGTGCCAGCAGTTACTCGGCGGGAGCGGGCGAGCAGTACTTC.